A selection of T cell receptor beta chains follows, all from one sample in a study of blood T cell repertoires in COVID-19. The data were produced by immunoSEQ multiplex PCR, yet TCRdb's version contains in-frame clones alone and is incomplete. The repertoire holds 150,000 to 200,000 clones, approximately 90% seen once, with around 5.1% in the top ten. The specimen sequenced was peripheral blood. The origin of the receptors is a man aged 18 to 30 with COVID-19, enrolled during active disease. Both conserved end residues are part of each CDR3. The D gene is left open where the match is weak. Rows give clone size only sometimes, using once, few, many, or a class for an expanded clone.

v_call,clone_size,j_call,d_call,cdr3_nt,cdr3_aa
TRBV2,NA,TRBJ1-2,NA,TGTGCCAGCATTGATTGGCAGGCCTTCAACTATGGCTACACCTTC,CASIDWQAFNYGYTF
TRBV30,NA,TRBJ2-5,TRBD2,TGTGCCTGGAGATCCGGGACAGTGGGACTAGCGGGAGTAGGGGAGACCCAGTACTTC,CAWRSGTVGLAGVGETQYF
TRBV19,NA,TRBJ2-1,NA,TGTGCCAGTAGTAACCTACCCGATGAGCAGTTCTTC,CASSNLPDEQFF
TRBV5-4,NA,TRBJ2-7,TRBD2,TGTGCCGTCACCGGGACTACCCCCTACGAGCAGTACTTC,CAVTGTTPYEQYF
TRBV25-1,NA,TRBJ1-1,NA,TGTGCCAGCAGTGATCGGCTGGAGTCATCGCCCGGGGAAGCTTTCTTT,CASSDRLESSPGEAFF
TRBV7-2,NA,TRBJ2-6,NA,TGTGCCAGCAGCTTGTCGCCGCGACAGGACTCTGGGGCCAACGTCCTGACTTTC,CASSLSPRQDSGANVLTF
TRBV2,once,TRBJ2-7,NA,TGTGCCAGCCTAAGAGGGAGTGGCACCTACGAGCAGTACTTC,CASLRGSGTYEQYF
TRBV2,few,TRBJ1-2,NA,TGTGCCAGCAGGACCCCGCGACAGGCCTCGACTAACTATGGCTACACCTTC,CASRTPRQASTNYGYTF
TRBV6-6,NA,TRBJ2-7,TRBD2,TGTGCCAGCAGACCCCGGGCGGGAGTGAATTACGAGCAGTACTTC,CASRPRAGVNYEQYF
TRBV30,NA,TRBJ2-2,NA,TGTGCCTGGAGGAAGGCGGGACCCGGGGAGCTGTTTTTT,CAWRKAGPGELFF
TRBV27,once,TRBJ1-6,NA,TGTGCCAGCAGTTTATCAAGGGGGTTCGCCTATAATTCACCCCTCCACTTT,CASSLSRGFAYNSPLHF
TRBV5-8,once,TRBJ1-1,TRBD1,TGTGCCAGCAGCTTTTACGCAGGGGGTATGAACACTGAAGCTTTCTTT,CASSFYAGGMNTEAFF
TRBV28,NA,TRBJ2-1,TRBD2,TGTGCCAGCAGTTTAGGGCTAGCGGGGGTCTACAATGAGCAGTTCTTC,CASSLGLAGVYNEQFF
TRBV3-1/TRBV3-2,NA,TRBJ2-5,TRBD2,TGTGCCAGCAGCCAACCGGGCGGGAGACAAGAGACCCAGTACTTC,CASSQPGGRQETQYF
TRBV28,few,TRBJ2-1,TRBD2,TGTGCCAGCAGTTTAATTGGCAGCGGGAGCGGTAATGAGCAGTTCTTC,CASSLIGSGSGNEQFF